The T cell receptor (beta chain) under discussion was sequenced for a study of read filtering for tumor transcriptome and immune sequencing. Overall study: Patients were 17 to 20 male and some 13 female, mean age around 67 years, range about 47 to 85. Findings of the study overall: Even smaller IR-seq throughput identified most shared clonotypes.

At least ten counts were recorded for this clonotype. The target antigen is unknown. Trimming removed 4 bases from V and 4 bases from J, with 16 bases in between. The CDR3 is 14 residues long. CDR1 is SQVTM, CDR2 ANQGSEA, per germline. From 300 to 450 ng of RNA, a library with molecular barcoded alpha/delta and beta/gamma adaptors was made. TCRdb passed the reads through MiXCR, listing each CDR3 protein once. The sample has 30,000 to 45,000 distinct CDR3 sequences, about 13% seen once; the top ten hold 5.5% to 7%. This chain links TRBV29-1 with TRBJ1-1, with a weak D call TRBD1 (6 bases). Sample: a population of CD138-negative cells sorted from bone marrow. The origin of this receptor is a donor at least 40 years old with multiple myeloma. The CDR3 DNA reads as TGCAGCGTTGGAGGGGGAACCTTGAGCACTGAAGCTTTCTTT. This codes for CSVGGGTLSTEAFF.